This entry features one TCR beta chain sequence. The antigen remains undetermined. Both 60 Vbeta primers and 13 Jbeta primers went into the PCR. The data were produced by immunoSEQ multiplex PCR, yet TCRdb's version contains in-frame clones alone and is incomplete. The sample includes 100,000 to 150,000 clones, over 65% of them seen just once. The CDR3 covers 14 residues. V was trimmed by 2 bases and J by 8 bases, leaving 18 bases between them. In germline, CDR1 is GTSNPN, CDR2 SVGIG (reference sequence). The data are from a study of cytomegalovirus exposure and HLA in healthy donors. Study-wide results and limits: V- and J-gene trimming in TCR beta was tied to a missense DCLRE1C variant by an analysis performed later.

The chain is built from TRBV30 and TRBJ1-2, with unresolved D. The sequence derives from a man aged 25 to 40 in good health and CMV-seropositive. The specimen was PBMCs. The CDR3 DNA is TGTGCCTGGAGTACAGAGCCTATCTTGAGCGGCTACACCTTC. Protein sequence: CAWSTEPILSGYTF.